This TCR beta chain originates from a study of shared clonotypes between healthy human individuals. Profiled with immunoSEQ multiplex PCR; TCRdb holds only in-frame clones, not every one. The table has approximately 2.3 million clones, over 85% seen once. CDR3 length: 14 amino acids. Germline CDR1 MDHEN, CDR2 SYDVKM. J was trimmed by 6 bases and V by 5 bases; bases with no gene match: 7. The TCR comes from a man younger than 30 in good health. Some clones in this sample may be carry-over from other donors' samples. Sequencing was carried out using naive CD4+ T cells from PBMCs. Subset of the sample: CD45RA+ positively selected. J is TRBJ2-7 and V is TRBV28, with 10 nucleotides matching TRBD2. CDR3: CASSPGTSVSEQYF. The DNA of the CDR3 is TGTGCCAGCAGTCCCGGGACTAGCGTCTCCGAGCAGTACTTC.